This entry concerns a single T cell receptor beta chain. TCRdb reanalysed the 5' RACE reads using MiXCR and keeps one entry per CDR3 protein. There are 700,000 or so distinct CDR3 sequences in the sample; approximately 9% occur only once, and around 0.95% lies in the top ten. These data belong to a study of identical twins. The same data also went into a second study, on yellow fever vaccine responses in identical twins.

Sequencing was done on a sample of PBMCs. This clonotype was sampled from a young woman in good health.

The chain's CDR3 is CASSPANIQYF. CDR3 sequence (DNA): TGTGCCAGCAGCCCGGCGAACATTCAGTACTTC. The chain joins TRBV7-2 to TRBJ2-4, with D uncertain. Germline CDR1 is SGHTA and CDR2 is FQGNSA. Between the trimmed V and J ends, which lost 5 bases and 7 bases, there was a span of 6 bases. The CDR3 is made up of 11 amino acids. Supplemented by reference TRBV7-2 and TRBJ2-4, the full variable domain reads GAGVSQSPSNKVTEKGKDVELRCDPISGHTALYWYRQSLGQGLEFLIYFQGNSAPDKSGLPSDRFSAERTGGSVSTLTIQRTQQEDSAVYLCASSPANIQYFGAGTRLSVL.